A selection of T cell receptor beta chains follows, all from one sample in a study of T cell repertoires in cytomegalovirus infection. One entry per CDR3 protein results from TCRdb running MiXCR on the reads. The sample comprises about 230,000 distinct CDR3 sequences, roughly 20% of which are singletons, and approximately 18% rests with the top ten. The sample comprised CD8+ T cells from PBMCs. The receptors shown here come from a human donor in good health (CMV status not recorded). Some clones in this sample may be carry-over from other donors' samples. The CDR3 runs from the conserved cysteine through the conserved F or W.

V gene	J gene	CDR3 protein
TRBV20-1	TRBJ1-1	CSARSLTGAVTEAFF
TRBV30	TRBJ1-2	CAWSVPPGHYYGYTF
TRBV7-9	TRBJ2-1	CASSLGLSSNEQFF
TRBV27	TRBJ1-1	CATSIGVNTEAFF
TRBV7-2	TRBJ2-4	CASSLASLAKNIQYF
TRBV7-9	TRBJ2-2	CAVGGAGELFF
TRBV27	TRBJ1-2	CASSFGVSYGYTF
TRBV29-1	TRBJ1-1	CSVEAQGSGTEAFF
TRBV5-8	TRBJ1-1	CASSWGTGRSEAFF
TRBV12-3/TRBV12-4	TRBJ1-4	CASSSYTSTNEKLFF
TRBV7-9	TRBJ1-1	CASSLVPGGTGNTEAFF
TRBV28	TRBJ2-1	CASTLDGANEQFF
TRBV10-3	TRBJ2-3	CAISESTSGGTDTQYF
TRBV7-6	TRBJ2-3	CASSPRRDGDTQYF
TRBV19	TRBJ2-3	CASSPGTGGRWDTQYF
TRBV29-1	TRBJ1-2	CSVGGWAGNYGYTF
TRBV12-3/TRBV12-4	TRBJ2-3	CASSSGTSPDTQYF
TRBV6-5	TRBJ2-5	CASSYFLGGQTQETQYF